This T cell receptor beta chain was found in a study of blood T cell repertoires in COVID-19. Study at large: COVID-19 samples from acute and convalescent phases originated in the United States, Italy and Spain.

In the authors' workflow: Quantification of nucleated cells was approximated via reference gene primer amplification. Sequenced by immunoSEQ multiplex PCR; TCRdb stores in-frame clones only, minus some. V and J calls plus clone size are reproduced from that table; the DNA served to infer D and trimming. The sample consists of around 42,000 clones, 60% to 85% of them appearing once. J was trimmed by 11 bases and V by 7 bases; bases with no gene match: 13. The germline V gene has CDR1 LNHDA and CDR2 SQIVND (reference sequence). CDR3 size: 15 residues. The specimen sequenced was peripheral blood. The chain is built from TRBV19 and TRBJ1-5, with 11 bases fitting TRBD1. This TCR derives from an elderly woman with acute or convalescent COVID-19. Here the CDR3 reads CASTIPGQGVRAQHF. CDR3 in DNA: TGTGCCAGTACCATCCCGGGACAGGGGGTTCGAGCCCAGCATTTT.